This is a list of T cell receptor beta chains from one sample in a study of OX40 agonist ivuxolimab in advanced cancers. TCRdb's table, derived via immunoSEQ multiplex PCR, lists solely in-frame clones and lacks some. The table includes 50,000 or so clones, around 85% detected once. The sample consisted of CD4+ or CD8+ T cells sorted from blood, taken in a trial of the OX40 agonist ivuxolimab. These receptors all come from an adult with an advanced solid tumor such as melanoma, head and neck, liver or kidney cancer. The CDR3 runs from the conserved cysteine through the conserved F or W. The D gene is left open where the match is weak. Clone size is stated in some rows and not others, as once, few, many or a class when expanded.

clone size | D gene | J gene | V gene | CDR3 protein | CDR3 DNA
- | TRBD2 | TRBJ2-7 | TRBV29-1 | CSVDLAGGLYEQYF | TGCAGCGTAGACCTAGCGGGAGGGTTGTACGAGCAGTACTTC
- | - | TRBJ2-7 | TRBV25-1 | CASAPGQPPNEQYF | TGTGCCAGCGCTCCGGGACAACCCCCCAACGAGCAGTACTTC
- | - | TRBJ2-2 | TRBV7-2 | CASSPRWQLNTGELFF | TGTGCCAGCAGCCCCCGGTGGCAACTGAACACCGGGGAGCTGTTTTTT
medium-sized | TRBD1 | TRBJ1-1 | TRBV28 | CASSLLVGQGDMDTEAFF | TGTGCCAGCAGTTTATTGGTGGGACAGGGGGATATGGACACTGAAGCTTTCTTT
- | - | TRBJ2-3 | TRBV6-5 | CASSYSGRLTDTQYF | TGTGCCAGCAGTTACTCGGGGCGGCTCACAGATACGCAGTATTTT
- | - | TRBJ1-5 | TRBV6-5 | CASSQNRVHQPQHF | TGTGCCAGCAGCCAAAACAGGGTTCATCAGCCCCAGCATTTT
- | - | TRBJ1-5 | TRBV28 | CASSLQGWGQPQHF | TGTGCCAGCAGTTTACAGGGGTGGGGTCAGCCCCAGCATTTT
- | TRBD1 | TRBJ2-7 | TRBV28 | CASIAGTGTYEQYF | TGTGCCAGTATTGCGGGGACAGGGACCTACGAGCAGTACTTC
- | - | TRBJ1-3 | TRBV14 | CASSQQLTSRNTIYF | TGTGCCAGCAGCCAACAACTGACCTCGAGAAACACCATATATTTT
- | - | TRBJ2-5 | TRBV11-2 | CASSLDNGSKETQYF | TGTGCCAGCAGCTTAGATAACGGCAGCAAAGAGACCCAGTACTTC
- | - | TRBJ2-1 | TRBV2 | CASSLQGGSRNEQFF | TGTGCCAGCAGCCTACAGGGAGGGTCGCGCAATGAGCAGTTCTTC
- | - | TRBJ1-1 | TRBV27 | CASSLWWGGVAEAFF | TGTGCCAGCAGTTTATGGTGGGGGGGAGTGGCTGAAGCTTTCTTT
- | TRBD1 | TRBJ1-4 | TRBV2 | CASSERDRSEKLFF | TGTGCCAGCAGCGAGAGGGACAGGAGTGAAAAACTGTTTTTT
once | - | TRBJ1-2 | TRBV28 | CASSDRFGVFYGYTF | TGTGCCAGCAGTGATCGTTTCGGGGTGTTCTATGGCTACACCTTC
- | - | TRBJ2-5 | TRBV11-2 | CASSPHQGRETQYF | TGTGCCAGCAGCCCCCACCAGGGAAGAGAGACCCAGTACTTC
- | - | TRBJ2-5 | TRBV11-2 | CASSLMVGHGETQYF | TGTGCCAGCAGCTTAATGGTCGGACACGGAGAGACCCAGTACTTC
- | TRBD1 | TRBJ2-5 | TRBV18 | CASSQGQLQETQYF | TGTGCCAGCTCACAGGGACAGCTTCAAGAGACCCAGTACTTC
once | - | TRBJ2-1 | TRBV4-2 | CASSQYGAGAANEQFF | TGTGCCAGCAGCCAATACGGGGCAGGGGCCGCCAATGAGCAGTTCTTC
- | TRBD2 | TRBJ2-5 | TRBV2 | CASKASGIYSETQYF | TGTGCCAGCAAGGCTAGCGGGATCTACTCAGAGACCCAGTACTTC
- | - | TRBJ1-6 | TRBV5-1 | CASHSGAGYSPLHF | TGCGCCAGCCACAGCGGCGCGGGGTATTCACCCCTCCACTTT
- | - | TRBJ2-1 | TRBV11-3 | CASSTRRGQGTYNEQFF | TGTGCCAGCAGCACTCGGAGGGGCCAGGGAACCTACAATGAGCAGTTCTTC
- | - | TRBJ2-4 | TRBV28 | CASRVAVAKNIQYF | TGTGCCAGCAGGGTCGCGGTAGCCAAAAACATTCAGTACTTC
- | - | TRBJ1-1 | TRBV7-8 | CASYSGGTEAFF | TGTGCCAGCTATTCCGGTGGGACTGAAGCTTTCTTT
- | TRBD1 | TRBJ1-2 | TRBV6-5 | CASSSDGQGVGGYTF | TGTGCCAGCAGTTCCGATGGACAGGGTGTTGGCGGCTACACCTTC
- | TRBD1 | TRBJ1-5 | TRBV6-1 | CASSLRTGNNQPQHF | TGTGCCAGCAGTCTCCGGACAGGGAACAATCAGCCCCAGCATTTT
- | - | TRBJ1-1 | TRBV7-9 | CASRSWTRGTEAFF | TGTGCCAGCAGGTCTTGGACGAGGGGAACTGAAGCTTTCTTT
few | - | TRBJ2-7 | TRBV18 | CASSHDSLYEQYF | TGTGCCAGCTCTCACGATTCCCTCTACGAGCAGTACTTC
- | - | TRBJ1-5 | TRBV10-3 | CAIGVGNQPQHF | TGTGCCATCGGTGTTGGCAATCAGCCCCAGCATTTT
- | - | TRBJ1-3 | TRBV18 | CASSPHPGQSGRNTIYF | TGTGCCAGCTCACCACACCCCGGGCAGTCTGGACGAAACACCATATATTTT
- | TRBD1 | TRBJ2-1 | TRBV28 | CASTQTVLRDRPYNEQFF | TGTGCCAGCACCCAAACGGTCCTTCGGGACAGGCCTTACAATGAGCAGTTCTTC
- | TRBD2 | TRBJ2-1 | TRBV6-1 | CASSEALAGVEQFF | TGTGCCAGCAGTGAAGCTCTAGCGGGAGTTGAGCAGTTCTTC
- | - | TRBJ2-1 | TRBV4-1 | CASSHPAGRYEQFF | TGCGCCAGCAGCCACCCGGCGGGGCGGTATGAGCAGTTCTTC
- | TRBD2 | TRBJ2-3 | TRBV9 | CASSVLAVPRDTQYF | TGTGCCAGCAGCGTTCTAGCGGTGCCCCGGGATACGCAGTATTTT
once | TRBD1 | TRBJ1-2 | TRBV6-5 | CASSSTGNYGYTF | TGTGCCAGCAGTTCGACAGGGAACTATGGCTACACCTTC
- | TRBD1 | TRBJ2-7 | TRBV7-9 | CASSLVTGTGDSYEQYF | TGTGCCAGCAGCTTAGTTACCGGGACAGGGGACTCCTACGAGCAGTACTTC
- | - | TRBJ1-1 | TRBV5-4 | CASSHTNTEAFF | TGTGCCAGCAGCCACACGAACACTGAAGCTTTCTTT
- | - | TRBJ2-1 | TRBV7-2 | CASSPTPLRDEQFF | TGTGCCAGCAGCCCGACGCCTCTTAGGGATGAGCAGTTCTTC
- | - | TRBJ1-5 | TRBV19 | CASSISGRGRNQPQHF | TGTGCCAGTAGTATTAGCGGAAGGGGTCGGAATCAGCCCCAGCATTTT
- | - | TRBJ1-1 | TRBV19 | CASTPRGGAGNTEAFF | TGTGCCAGTACCCCCCGGGGGGGCGCGGGGAACACTGAAGCTTTCTTT
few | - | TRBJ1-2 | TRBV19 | CASSIGQGRSYTF | TGTGCCAGTAGTATCGGTCAGGGGAGGAGCTACACCTTC
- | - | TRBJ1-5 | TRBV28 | CASTPPAGSGSNQPQHF | TGTGCCAGCACTCCCCCCGCAGGGTCGGGAAGCAATCAGCCCCAGCATTTT
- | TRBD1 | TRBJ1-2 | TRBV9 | CASSVGQGAGYGYTF | TGTGCCAGCAGCGTAGGGCAGGGGGCAGGGTATGGCTACACCTTC
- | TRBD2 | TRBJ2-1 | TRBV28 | CASSLLAGLNNEQFF | TGTGCCAGCAGTTTACTAGCGGGACTTAACAATGAGCAGTTCTTC
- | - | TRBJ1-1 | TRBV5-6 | CASSPRPTGWGRNTEAFF | TGTGCCAGCAGCCCCCGCCCAACCGGTTGGGGGAGAAACACTGAAGCTTTCTTT
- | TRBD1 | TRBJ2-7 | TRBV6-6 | CASSYGTGSTQYF | TGTGCCAGCAGTTATGGGACAGGGTCAACGCAGTACTTC
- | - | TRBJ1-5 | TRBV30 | CAWSLQGRNQPQHF | TGTGCCTGGAGTTTACAGGGCAGGAATCAGCCCCAGCATTTT
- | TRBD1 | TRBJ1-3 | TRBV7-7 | CASSRDRGGGNTIYF | TGTGCTAGCAGCCGTGACAGGGGGGGTGGAAACACCATATATTTT
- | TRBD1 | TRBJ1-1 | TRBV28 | CASSPGTGLSNTEAFF | TGTGCCAGCAGTCCCGGGACAGGGTTATCGAACACTGAAGCTTTCTTT
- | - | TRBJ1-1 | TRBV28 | CASSLWNKAPWNTEAFF | TGTGCCAGCAGTTTATGGAACAAGGCGCCTTGGAACACTGAAGCTTTCTTT
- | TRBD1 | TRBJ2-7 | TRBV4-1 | CASSQDWDSFYEQYF | TGCGCCAGCAGCCAAGATTGGGACAGCTTCTACGAGCAGTACTTC
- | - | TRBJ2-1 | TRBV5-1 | CASSLESSSYNEQFF | TGCGCCAGCAGCTTGGAGAGTAGCTCCTACAATGAGCAGTTCTTC
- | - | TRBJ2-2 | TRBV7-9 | CASSTNFGAGELFF | TGTGCCAGCAGCACCAATTTTGGCGCCGGGGAGCTGTTTTTT
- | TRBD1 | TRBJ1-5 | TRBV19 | CASSFGQGASNQPQHF | TGTGCCAGTAGTTTCGGACAGGGGGCCAGCAATCAGCCCCAGCATTTT
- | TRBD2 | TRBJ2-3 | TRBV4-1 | CASRVRGLAGIDTQYF | TGCGCCAGCAGAGTAAGGGGACTAGCGGGAATAGATACGCAGTATTTT
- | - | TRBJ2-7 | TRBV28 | CASTPAGTVYEQYF | TGTGCCAGCACCCCTGCGGGGACAGTCTACGAGCAGTACTTC